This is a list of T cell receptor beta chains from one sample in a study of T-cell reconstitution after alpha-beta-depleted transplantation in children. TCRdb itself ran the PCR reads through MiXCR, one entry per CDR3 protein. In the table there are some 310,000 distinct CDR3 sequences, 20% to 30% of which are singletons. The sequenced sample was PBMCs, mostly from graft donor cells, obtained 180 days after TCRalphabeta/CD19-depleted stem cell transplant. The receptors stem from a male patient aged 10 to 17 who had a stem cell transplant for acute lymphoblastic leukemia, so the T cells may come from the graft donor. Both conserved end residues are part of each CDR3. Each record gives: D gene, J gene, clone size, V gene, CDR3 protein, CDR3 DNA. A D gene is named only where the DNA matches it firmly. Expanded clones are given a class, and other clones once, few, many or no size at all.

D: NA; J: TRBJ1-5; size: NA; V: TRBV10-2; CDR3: CASSDDVDRGSNQPQHF; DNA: TGCGCCAGCAGTGATGATGTTGACAGAGGGAGCAATCAGCCCCAGCATTTT
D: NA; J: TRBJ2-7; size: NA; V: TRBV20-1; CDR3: CSARGPGLSYEQYF; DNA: TGCAGTGCTAGGGGACCGGGCCTCTCCTACGAGCAGTACTTC
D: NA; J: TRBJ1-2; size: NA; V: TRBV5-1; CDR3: CASSLDLYVAYYGYTF; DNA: TGCGCCAGCAGCTTGGACCTCTACGTGGCGTATTATGGCTACACCTTC
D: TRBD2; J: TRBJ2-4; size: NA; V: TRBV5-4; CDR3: CASSFPSGPAKNIQYF; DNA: TGTGCCAGCAGCTTCCCTAGCGGGCCAGCCAAAAACATTCAGTACTTC
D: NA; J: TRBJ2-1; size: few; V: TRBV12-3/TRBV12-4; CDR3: CASRPSLMEWNEQFF; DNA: TGTGCCAGCAGGCCCTCTCTTATGGAGTGGAATGAGCAGTTCTTC
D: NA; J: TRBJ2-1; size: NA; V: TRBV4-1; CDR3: CASSQELGGYNEQFF; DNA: TGCGCCAGCAGCCAAGAACTAGGAGGCTACAATGAGCAGTTCTTC
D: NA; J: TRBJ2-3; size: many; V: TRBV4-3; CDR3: CASSQDIDRRRRTHDTQYF; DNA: TGCGCCAGCAGCCAAGATATAGACCGCCGCAGGAGGACCCACGATACGCAGTATTTT
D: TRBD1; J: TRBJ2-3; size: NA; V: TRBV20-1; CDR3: CSARTSGTGRTDTQYF; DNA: TGCAGTGCTAGGACCTCCGGGACAGGGAGGACAGATACGCAGTATTTT
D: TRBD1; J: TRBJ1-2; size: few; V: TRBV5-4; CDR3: CASSYRGEGGYTF; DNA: TGTGCCAGCAGCTACAGGGGAGAAGGTGGCTACACCTTC
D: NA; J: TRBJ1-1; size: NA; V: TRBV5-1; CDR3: CASSLKGENTEAFF; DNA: TGCGCCAGCAGCTTGAAAGGAGAGAACACTGAAGCTTTCTTT
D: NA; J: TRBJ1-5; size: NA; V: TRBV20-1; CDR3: CSARAPLLPQHF; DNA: TGCAGTGCTAGAGCCCCTCTGCTGCCCCAGCATTTT
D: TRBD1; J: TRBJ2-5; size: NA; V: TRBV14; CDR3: CASSPKPRGRLETQYF; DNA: TGTGCCAGCAGCCCAAAACCAAGGGGGCGGCTTGAGACCCAGTACTTC
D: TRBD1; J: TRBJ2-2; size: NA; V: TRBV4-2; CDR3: CASSQEWQGAFGELFF; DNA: TGTGCCAGCAGCCAAGAATGGCAGGGGGCGTTCGGGGAGCTGTTTTTT
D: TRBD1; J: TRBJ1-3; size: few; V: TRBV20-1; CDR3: CSAYDRAVGNTIYF; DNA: TGCAGTGCTTACGACAGGGCGGTGGGAAACACCATATATTTT
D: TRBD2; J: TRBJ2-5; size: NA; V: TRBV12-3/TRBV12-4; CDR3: CASSFGLGAETQYF; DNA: TGTGCCAGCAGTTTTGGACTAGGAGCGGAGACCCAGTACTTC
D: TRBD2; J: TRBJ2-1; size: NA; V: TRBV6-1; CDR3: CASRKVTSGRIIGNEQFF; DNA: TGTGCCAGCAGAAAGGTGACTAGCGGGAGAATCATCGGAAATGAGCAGTTCTTC
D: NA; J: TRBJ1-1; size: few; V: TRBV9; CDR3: CASSVLPATGGPFSEAFF; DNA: TGTGCCAGCAGCGTTTTACCAGCGACAGGCGGTCCCTTCTCTGAAGCTTTCTTT
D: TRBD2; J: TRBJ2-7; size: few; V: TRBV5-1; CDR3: CASTGQGTSGRPYEQYF; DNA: TGCGCCAGCACCGGACAGGGGACTAGCGGGAGACCCTACGAGCAGTACTTC
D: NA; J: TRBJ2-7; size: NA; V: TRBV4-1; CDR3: CASSQDPASYEQYF; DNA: TGCGCCAGCAGCCAAGACCCAGCGTCCTACGAGCAGTACTTC
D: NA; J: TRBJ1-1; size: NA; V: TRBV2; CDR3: CASSEVRGGGTEAFF; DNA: TGTGCCAGCAGTGAAGTTAGGGGGGGAGGCACTGAAGCTTTCTTT
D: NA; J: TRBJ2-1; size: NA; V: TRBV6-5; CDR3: CASSYRTSYNEQFF; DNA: TGTGCCAGCAGTTACCGGACCTCCTACAATGAGCAGTTCTTC
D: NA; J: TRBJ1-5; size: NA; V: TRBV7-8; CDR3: CASSLVDGVQPQHF; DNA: TGTGCCAGCAGCTTAGTAGACGGGGTGCAGCCCCAGCATTTT
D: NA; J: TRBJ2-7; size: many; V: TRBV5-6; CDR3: CASSFLSYEQYF; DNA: TGTGCCAGCAGCTTTCTTAGCTACGAGCAGTACTTC
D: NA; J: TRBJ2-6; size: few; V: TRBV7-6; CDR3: CASSSYGRGSGANVLTF; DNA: TGTGCCAGCAGCTCTTATGGCCGGGGCTCTGGGGCCAACGTCCTGACTTTC
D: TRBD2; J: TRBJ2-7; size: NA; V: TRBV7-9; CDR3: CASSSSPRTSGNEQYF; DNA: TGTGCCAGCAGCTCGTCCCCCAGGACTAGCGGGAACGAGCAGTACTTC
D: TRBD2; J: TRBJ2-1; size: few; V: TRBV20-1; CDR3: CSASELAGDPFNEQFF; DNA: TGCAGTGCTAGTGAGCTAGCGGGAGATCCTTTCAATGAGCAGTTCTTC
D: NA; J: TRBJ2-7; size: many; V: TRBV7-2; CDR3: CASSRTGVYEQYF; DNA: TGTGCCAGCAGCCGGACTGGAGTCTACGAGCAGTACTTC
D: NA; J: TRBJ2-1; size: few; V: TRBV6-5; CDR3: CASSYDSYNEQFF; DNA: TGTGCCAGCAGTTACGACTCCTACAATGAGCAGTTCTTC
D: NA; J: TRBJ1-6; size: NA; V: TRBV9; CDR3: CASSGGPRGGSSPLHF; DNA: TGTGCCAGCAGCGGCGGTCCCAGGGGCGGCAGCTCACCCCTCCACTTT
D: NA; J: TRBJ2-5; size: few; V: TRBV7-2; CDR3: CASSFRESLTKTQYF; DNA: TGTGCCAGCAGCTTTCGGGAGAGCTTAACAAAGACCCAGTACTTC
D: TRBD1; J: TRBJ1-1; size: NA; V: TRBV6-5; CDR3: CASSGTGRYAFF; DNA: TGTGCCAGCAGTGGGACAGGCCGGTATGCTTTCTTT
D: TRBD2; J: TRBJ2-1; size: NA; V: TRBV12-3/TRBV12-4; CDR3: CASKGPSGRGVNEQFF; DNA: TGTGCCAGCAAAGGTCCTAGCGGGAGAGGAGTGAATGAGCAGTTCTTC
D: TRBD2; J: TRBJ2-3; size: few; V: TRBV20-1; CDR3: CSARDLAGGPSTDTQYF; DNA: TGCAGTGCTAGAGATCTAGCGGGAGGGCCCAGCACAGATACGCAGTATTTT
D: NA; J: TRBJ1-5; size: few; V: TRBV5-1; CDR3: CASSLAGNNQPQHF; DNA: TGCGCCAGCAGCTTGGCAGGAAACAATCAGCCCCAGCATTTT
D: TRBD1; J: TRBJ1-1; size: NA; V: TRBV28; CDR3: CASFTQGRREAFF; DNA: TGTGCCAGCTTCACACAGGGGAGGAGGGAAGCTTTCTTT
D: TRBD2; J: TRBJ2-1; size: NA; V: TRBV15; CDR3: CATSRDHTAGGKGEQFF; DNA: TGTGCCACCAGCAGAGATCACACAGCGGGAGGGAAGGGTGAGCAGTTCTTC
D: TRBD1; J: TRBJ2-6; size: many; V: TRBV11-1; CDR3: CASSNTGVVVSGANVLTF; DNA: TGTGCCAGCAGCAACACAGGGGTAGTTGTCTCTGGGGCCAACGTCCTGACTTTC
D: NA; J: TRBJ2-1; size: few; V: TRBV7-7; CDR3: CASSSLDRGLGEQFF; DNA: TGTGCCAGCAGCTCACTTGACAGGGGACTAGGTGAGCAGTTCTTC
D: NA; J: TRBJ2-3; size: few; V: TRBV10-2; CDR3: CASSESKGSSYTWKSQYF; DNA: TGCGCCAGCAGTGAGTCGAAGGGCAGTTCCTATACTTGGAAGTCGCAGTATTTT
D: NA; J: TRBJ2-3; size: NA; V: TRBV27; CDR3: CASSRPPPTDTQYF; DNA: TGTGCCAGCAGTCGCCCACCTCCCACAGATACGCAGTATTTT
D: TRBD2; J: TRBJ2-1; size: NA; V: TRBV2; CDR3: CASSAEMGLAGGYNEQFF; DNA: TGTGCCAGCAGTGCCGAAATGGGACTAGCGGGAGGCTACAATGAGCAGTTCTTC
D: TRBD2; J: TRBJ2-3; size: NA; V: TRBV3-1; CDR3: CASSPTSDYTDTQYF; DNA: TGTGCCAGCAGCCCGACTAGCGATTACACAGATACGCAGTATTTT
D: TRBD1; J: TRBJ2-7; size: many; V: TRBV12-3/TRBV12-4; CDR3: CASSPGTASYEQYF; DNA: TGTGCCAGCAGCCCCGGGACAGCTTCTTACGAGCAGTACTTC
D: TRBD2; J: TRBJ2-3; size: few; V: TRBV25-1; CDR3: CASSEWGTSGRIDTQYF; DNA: TGTGCCAGCAGTGAATGGGGGACTAGCGGGAGGATAGATACGCAGTATTTT
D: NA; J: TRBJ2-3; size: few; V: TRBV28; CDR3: CASSFGILVVETDTQYF; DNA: TGTGCCAGCAGTTTCGGAATCCTAGTAGTGGAAACAGATACGCAGTATTTT
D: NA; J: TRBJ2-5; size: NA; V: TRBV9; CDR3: CASSVGGSGIQETQYF; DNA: TGTGCCAGCAGCGTTGGGGGCTCAGGTATCCAAGAGACCCAGTACTTC
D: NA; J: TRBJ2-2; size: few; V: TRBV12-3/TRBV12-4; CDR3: CASSLRPGHLTGELFF; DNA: TGTGCCAGCAGTCTACGTCCGGGACATCTTACCGGGGAGCTGTTTTTT
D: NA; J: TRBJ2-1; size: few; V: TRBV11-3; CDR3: CASSPRGAGNEQFF; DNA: TGTGCCAGCAGTCCCAGGGGCGCTGGCAATGAGCAGTTCTTC
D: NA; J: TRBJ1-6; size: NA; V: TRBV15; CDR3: CATSRDIGNSPLHF; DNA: TGTGCCACCAGCAGAGATATTGGTAATTCACCCCTCCACTTT
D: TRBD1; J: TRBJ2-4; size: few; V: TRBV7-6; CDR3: CASSPGTDLEKYF; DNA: TGTGCCAGCAGCCCCGGGACAGATCTTGAAAAATACTTC
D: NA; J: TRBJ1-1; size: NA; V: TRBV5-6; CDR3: CASSLAGNGAFF; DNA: TGTGCCAGCAGCTTGGCCGGCAACGGAGCTTTCTTT
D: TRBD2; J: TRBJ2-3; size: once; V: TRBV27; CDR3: CASSSRDYPGPDTQYF; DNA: TGTGCCAGCAGTTCCCGGGACTACCCGGGGCCAGATACGCAGTATTTT
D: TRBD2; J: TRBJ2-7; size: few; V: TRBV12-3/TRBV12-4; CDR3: CASSLRTILAGGNEQYF; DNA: TGTGCCAGCAGTTTACGGACGATACTAGCGGGAGGAAACGAGCAGTACTTC